This T cell receptor (beta chain) is from a study of blood T cell repertoires in COVID-19. Study background: T cells, B-cell-depleted T cells, or PBMCs supplied cDNA or gDNA.

This CDR3 contains 14 residues. Germline loops: CDR1 SGHKS, CDR2 YYEKEE (reference sequence). V was cut by 7 bases and J by 1 base, with 14 bases left in between. Per the authors' pipeline: By means of reference gene primer amplification, nucleated cell counts were estimated. Data came from immunoSEQ multiplex PCR; TCRdb stores just in-frame clones and leaves some out. D and trimming were read from the DNA, whereas the V and J calls and clone size are those reported in that table. The table records some 140,000 clones, around 87% of them present only once. The V call is TRBV5-5, the J call TRBJ2-5, with D possibly being TRBD2 (5 bases). This receptor was obtained from a man aged 45-65 years with active COVID-19. Sequenced sample: peripheral blood. The CDR3 sequence is CASGRGSSQETQYF. In DNA form, the CDR3 reads TGTGCCAGCGGCAGAGGGAGCAGCCAAGAGACCCAGTACTTC. Full variable domain (missing parts from reference TRBV5-5 and TRBJ2-5): DAGVTQSPTHLIKTRGQQVTLRCSPISGHKSVSWYQQVLGQGPQFIFQYYEKEERGRGNFPDRFSARQFPNYSSELNVNALLLGDSALYLCASGRGSSQETQYFGPGTRLLVL.